The following is a T cell receptor (beta chain) sequence with its context. Its antigen is currently unknown. The germline gives CDR1 SGHTA, CDR2 FQGTGA. The V end was cut by 2 bases, the J end by 3 bases, with 14 bases between. The length of the CDR3 is 15 residues. TCRdb keeps only in-frame clones here, not all; method: immunoSEQ multiplex PCR. Of fewer than 80,000 clones in the sample, more than 75% were seen once. This entry is derived from a study of OX40 agonist ivuxolimab in advanced cancers. The wider study: Previous treatment with anti-PD-1, anti-PD-L1 or anti-CTLA-4 therapy was allowed; 40% had received some. Of the patients, three showed partial responses, one with hepatocellular carcinoma and two with cutaneous melanoma.

Study-level points and caveats: Also present in some nonresponders was a low level of normalized T-cell clonal expansion.

This sequence was found in an adult with an advanced solid tumor such as melanoma, head and neck, liver or kidney cancer. The V gene is TRBV7-3, the J gene TRBJ2-7, with D tentatively TRBD1 (6 bases). The specimen was CD4+ or CD8+ T cells sorted from blood, collected in a trial of the OX40 agonist ivuxolimab. The CDR3 loop is CASSLLPGHFYEQYF. In DNA form, the CDR3 reads TGTGCCAGCAGCTTACTCCCGGGACACTTCTACGAGCAGTACTTC.